This T cell receptor (beta chain) came from a study of metastatic and nonmetastatic thyroid tumors. Overall study: Across peripheral blood and tumor or nodule tissue samples taken from malignant and benign thyroid patients, the repertoires were compared with one another.

Before thyroid surgery, none of the patients had received any treatment. For this clone: Antigen: not known.

Study findings and constraints: In both blood and tumor samples, TCR beta diversity was reported significantly higher for malignant than benign nodules.

Trimming took off 4 bases at V and 6 bases at J, with 13 bases between the two ends. Looked up from germline, CDR1 is MNHNS and CDR2 is SASEGT. The CDR3 sequence is 14 residues long. Authors' analysis steps: CDR3 was compared across clinicopathological groups, and the resulting differences were used to build a distant-metastasis classifier for papillary thyroid cancer. TCRdb re-called the PCR reads via MiXCR. The V and J calls were not made by the authors but by TCRdb's processing. The sample yields roughly 34,000 clones, over 20% seen once. V gene TRBV6-1 combines with J gene TRBJ1-5; D remains unclear. Specimen: tumor tissue. The sequence was collected from a male donor with papillary thyroid cancer or a benign thyroid nodule (not recorded which). Some clones in this sample may be carry-over from other donors' samples. The DNA of the CDR3 is TGTGCCAGCAGTGTTTCTTTGACCCCTCAGCCCCAGCATTTT. As protein: CASSVSLTPQPQHF.